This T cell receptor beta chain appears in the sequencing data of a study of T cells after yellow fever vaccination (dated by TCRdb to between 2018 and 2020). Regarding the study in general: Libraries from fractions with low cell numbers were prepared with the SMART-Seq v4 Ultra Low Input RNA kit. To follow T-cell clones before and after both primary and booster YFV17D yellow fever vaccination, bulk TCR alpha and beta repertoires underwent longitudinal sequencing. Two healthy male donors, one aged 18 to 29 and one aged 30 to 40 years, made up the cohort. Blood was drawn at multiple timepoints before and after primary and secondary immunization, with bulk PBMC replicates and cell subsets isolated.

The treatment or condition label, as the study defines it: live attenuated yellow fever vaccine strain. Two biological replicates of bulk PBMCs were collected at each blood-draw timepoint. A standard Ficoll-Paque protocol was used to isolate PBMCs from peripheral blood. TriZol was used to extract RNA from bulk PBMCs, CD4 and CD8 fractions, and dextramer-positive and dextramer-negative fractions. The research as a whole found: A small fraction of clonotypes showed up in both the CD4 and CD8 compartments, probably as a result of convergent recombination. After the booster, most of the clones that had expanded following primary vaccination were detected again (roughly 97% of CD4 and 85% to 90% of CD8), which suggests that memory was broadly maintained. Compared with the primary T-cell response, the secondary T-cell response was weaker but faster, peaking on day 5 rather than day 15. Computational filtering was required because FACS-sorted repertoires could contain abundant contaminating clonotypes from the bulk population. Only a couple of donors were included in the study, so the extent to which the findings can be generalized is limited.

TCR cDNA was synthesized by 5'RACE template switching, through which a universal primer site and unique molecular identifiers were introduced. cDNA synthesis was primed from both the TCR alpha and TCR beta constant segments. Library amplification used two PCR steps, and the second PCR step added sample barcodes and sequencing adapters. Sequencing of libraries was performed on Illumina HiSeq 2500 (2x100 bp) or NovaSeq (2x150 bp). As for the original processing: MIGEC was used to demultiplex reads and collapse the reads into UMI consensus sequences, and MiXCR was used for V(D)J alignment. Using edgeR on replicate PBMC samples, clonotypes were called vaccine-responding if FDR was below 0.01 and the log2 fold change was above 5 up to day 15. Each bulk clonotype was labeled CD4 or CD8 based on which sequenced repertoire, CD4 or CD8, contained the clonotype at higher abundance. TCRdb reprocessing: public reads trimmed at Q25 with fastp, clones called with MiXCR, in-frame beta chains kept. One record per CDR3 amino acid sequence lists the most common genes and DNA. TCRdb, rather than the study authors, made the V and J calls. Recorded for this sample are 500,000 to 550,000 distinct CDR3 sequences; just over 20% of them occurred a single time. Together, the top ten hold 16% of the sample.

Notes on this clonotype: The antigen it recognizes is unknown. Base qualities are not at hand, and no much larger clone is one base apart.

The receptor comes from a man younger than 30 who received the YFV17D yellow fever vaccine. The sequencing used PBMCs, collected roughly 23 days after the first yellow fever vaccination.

The sequenced DNA is TGCAGCGTTGTGCTACAGGGCCAGGCAGATACGCAGTATTTT. This translates into CSVVLQGQADTQYF. Recombination joined TRBV29-1 with TRBJ2-3; the D gene is perhaps TRBD1, from 6 matching bases. The cysteine opens and the phenylalanine closes a CDR3 of 14 amino acids. Here the CDR3 DNA is all that survives: 42 bases in frame from base 1. V and J are truncated by 4 bases and 4 bases respectively, leaving an intervening sequence of 15 bases. For CDR1 and CDR2, the germline V gene lists SQVTM and ANQGSEA.